What follows are 32 T cell receptor beta chains derived from one specimen sequenced in a study of OX40 agonist ivuxolimab in advanced cancers. Libraries were made using the immunoSEQ multiplex PCR assay. Sourced from immuneACCESS, this table was stored by TCRdb with only in-frame sequences that have V and J called. A share of the clones is absent; for the studies checked, an unresolved V gene accounts for under half, and the remainder has no known explanation. In this sample the table shows approximately 71,000 clones, about 82% of which occur a single time. Together, the top ten hold about a tenth of the sample. The sample here was CD4+ or CD8+ T cells sorted from blood, taken in a trial of the OX40 agonist ivuxolimab. The receptors here all came from an adult with an advanced solid tumor such as melanoma, head and neck, liver or kidney cancer.

The chain recombines TRBV5-1 with TRBJ1-1, with a weak D call TRBD1 (6 bases). The CDR3 covers 17 residues. Looked up from germline, CDR1 is SGHRS and CDR2 is YFSETQ. V was pared by 0 bases and J by 4 bases, with 19 bases between. CDR3: CASSLGPLGGGGTEAFF. The DNA for the CDR3 is TGCGCCAGCAGCTTGGGTCCCCTAGGGGGAGGTGGCACTGAAGCTTTCTTT.

The chain uses TRBV5-4 and TRBJ1-2, with 8 bases fitting TRBD1. The CDR3 is 16 residues long. CDR1 SGHNT and CDR2 YYREEE come from the germline V gene (reference sequence). V was clipped by 0 bases and J by 4 bases; unmatched bases: 8. CDR3 in DNA: TGTGCCAGCAGCTTGGGGCCGGACAGGGAAGGCTATGGCTACACCTTC. Amino acid sequence: CASSLGPDREGYGYTF.

The V and J genes are TRBV7-2 and TRBJ2-3, with unresolved D. The V gene lost 5 bases and the J gene lost 5 bases, with 11 bases spanning the gap. CDR3 length equals 13 residues. CDR1 and CDR2 from the germline V gene are SGHTA and FQGNSA. As DNA, the CDR3 is TGTGCCAGCAGCCCCCAGCCCGGAGATACGCAGTATTTT. This translates into CASSPQPGDTQYF.

This clone was picked up one time. The V and J genes are TRBV5-1 and TRBJ1-2; D unresolved. Germline V gene data show CDR1 as SGHRS and CDR2 as YFSETQ. The CDR3 has 13 residues. Between the trimmed V and J ends, which lost 2 bases and 4 bases, there was a span of 9 bases. This CDR3 is CASSFSAIYGYTF. CDR3 DNA: TGCGCCAGCAGCTTTTCGGCCATCTATGGCTACACCTTC.

The table lists this clone with a count of one. J is TRBJ2-3 and V is TRBV11-2, with D possibly being TRBD2 (6 bases). The length of the CDR3 is 16 residues. CDR1 SGHAT and CDR2 FQNNGV come from the germline V gene. V lost 4 bases, J lost 0 bases, and 14 bases lay in between. This CDR3 is CASSSAVAESTDTQYF. CDR3 nucleotides: TGTGCCAGCAGCTCGGCAGTAGCGGAAAGCACAGATACGCAGTATTTT.

CDR3 nucleotides: TGCGCCAGCAGTGACCCCCAGGGCAACACTGAAGCTTTCTTT. Translation gives CASSDPQGNTEAFF. The J gene is TRBJ1-1, the V gene TRBV10-2; D perhaps matches TRBD1 (5 bases). Germline V gene data show CDR1 as WSHSY and CDR2 as SAAADI. V was pared by 3 bases and J by 2 bases, with 10 bases between. The CDR3 sequence is 14 residues long.

The rearrangement joins TRBV29-1 to TRBJ2-1, with TRBD2 identical over 12 bases. The CDR3 has 13 amino acids. The germline CDR1 and CDR2 sequences are SQVTM and ANQGSEA. The J segment lost 15 bases and the V segment lost 0 bases, leaving 6 bases of the junction unmatched. The chain's CDR3 is CSVEDLAGGPLFF. The DNA of the CDR3 is TGCAGCGTTGAAGATCTAGCGGGAGGGCCCTTGTTCTTC.

Of note for this clone: In the same sample, other DNA sequences code for this CDR3. This CDR3 reads CASSRGQQETQYF. CDR3 DNA sequence: TGTGCCAGCAGTCGAGGACAGCAAGAGACCCAGTACTTC. The chain is built from TRBV2 and TRBJ2-5; D might be TRBD1 (6 bases). Germline V CDR1 and CDR2: SNHLY, FYNNEI. This CDR3 spans 13 amino acids. V dropped 5 bases and J dropped 2 bases, with 9 bases sitting between them. The full variable domain, with the rest looked up from reference TRBV2 and TRBJ2-5, is EPEVTQTPSHQVTQMGQEVILRCVPISNHLYFYWYRQILGQKVEFLVSFYNNEISEKSEIFDDQFSVERPDGSNFTLKIRSTKLEDSAMYFCASSRGQQETQYFGPGTRLLVL.

This chain joins TRBV28 and TRBJ2-5; 8 nucleotides match TRBD1. The germline CDR1 and CDR2 sequences are MDHEN and SYDVKM. This CDR3 has 15 amino acids. Unmatched junction bases numbered 7, after V lost 2 bases and J lost 5 bases. The CDR3 coding sequence is TGTGCCAGCAGTTTAGCCGATACAGGGGGGGAGACCCAGTACTTC. Translated, it gives CASSLADTGGETQYF.

The V gene is TRBV6-6, the J gene TRBJ1-3; unclear D gene. CDR3 size: 15 residues. Trimming took 3 bases from V and 0 from J, leaving 9 bases between them. From germline, CDR1 is MNHNY and CDR2 SVGAGI (reference sequence). The CDR3 sequence is CASSYYSDSGNTIYF. The CDR3 DNA is TGTGCCAGCAGTTATTACAGCGACTCTGGAAACACCATATATTTT.

This sequence joins TRBV27 and TRBJ2-7; D uncertain. V lost 0 bases to trimming and J lost 6 bases, with 9 bases between them. There are 13 residues in the CDR3. CDR1 is MNHEY, CDR2 SMNVEV, per germline (reference sequence). The chain's CDR3 is CASSLSYKGEQYF. CDR3 coding DNA: TGTGCCAGCAGTTTATCGTATAAGGGCGAGCAGTACTTC.

The gene calls are TRBV9 and TRBJ2-1, with 9 bases matching TRBD2. The germline CDR1 and CDR2 sequences are SGDLS and YYNGEE. V gave up 0 bases and J gave up 3 bases; unmatched junction bases: 10. The CDR3 loop spans 18 amino acids. The CDR3 reads CASSVAEPLAGSYNEQFF. The CDR3 DNA sequence: TGTGCCAGCAGCGTAGCCGAGCCGCTAGCGGGGAGCTACAATGAGCAGTTCTTC.

The chain combines TRBV10-2 with TRBJ2-7; no definite D call. Germline values: CDR1 WSHSY, CDR2 SAAADI. The V end was cut by 4 bases, the J end by 2 bases, with 6 bases between. CDR3 length: 12 residues. CDR3 loop: CASSGTTYEQYV. The CDR3 nucleotides read TGCGCCAGCAGTGGGACCACCTACGAGCAGTACGTC.

The chain links TRBV6-5 to TRBJ1-6; D perhaps matches TRBD1 (6 bases). Germline V gene lookup returns CDR1 MNHEY and CDR2 SVGAGI. Deletions cut 2 bases from V and 8 bases from J, with 13 bases between. The length of the CDR3 is 15 residues. The chain's CDR3 is CASSYHRDTDSPLHF. In nucleotides, the CDR3 is TGTGCCAGCAGTTACCACCGGGACACCGATTCACCCCTCCACTTT.

The chain links TRBV7-2 to TRBJ2-1, with 9 positions matching TRBD2. Germline CDR1 and CDR2: SGHTA and FQGNSA. V was clipped by 5 bases and J by 0 bases; unmatched bases: 2. CDR3 size: 15 residues. The CDR3 DNA follows: TGTGCCAGCAGCAATAGCGGGAGCTCCTACAATGAGCAGTTCTTC. It yields the protein CASSNSGSSYNEQFF.

The gene calls are TRBV5-1 and TRBJ1-2, with D perhaps matching TRBD1 (6 bases). The ends were cut back, 5 bases at V and 0 bases at J, with 14 bases in the middle. CDR1 SGHRS and CDR2 YFSETQ come from the germline V gene. CDR3 length: 15 residues. CDR3 DNA sequence: TGCGCCAGCAGATCGGACAGTTCTTCTAACTATGGCTACACCTTC. Its protein is CASRSDSSSNYGYTF.

The gene calls are TRBV2 and TRBJ2-5; possibly TRBD1 for D (5 bases). CDR1 and CDR2 (germline): SNHLY, FYNNEI. CDR3 length: 14 amino acids. Between the trimmed V and J ends, which lost 1 base and 7 bases, there was a span of 13 bases. CDR3 sequence reads: CASSEGRGLATQYF. The CDR3 DNA is TGTGCCAGCAGTGAAGGAAGGGGATTGGCGACCCAGTACTTC.

The chain links TRBV5-1 to TRBJ1-1, with 7 bases aligning to TRBD1. This CDR3 has 13 residues. Germline V gives CDR1 SGHRS, CDR2 YFSETQ. V trimming: 5 bases; J trimming: 2 bases; junction bases outside the gene matches: 3. CDR3: CASRGQPNTEAFF. Here the CDR3 DNA reads TGCGCCAGCAGGGGACAGCCTAACACTGAAGCTTTCTTT.

In this sample, this clone turned up once. The chain links TRBV7-2 to TRBJ2-3; D remains ambiguous. The CDR3 covers 13 residues. V shed 7 bases and J shed 2 bases, with 10 bases lying between them. Germline CDR1 reads SGHTA; CDR2 reads FQGNSA. The CDR3 region has the DNA TGTGCCAGCACCCCCCGTAACACAGATACGCAGTATTTT. It specifies CASTPRNTDTQYF.

This sequence joins TRBV5-4 and TRBJ1-6; 8 bases align to TRBD1. Germline CDR1 reads SGHNT; CDR2 reads YYREEE (reference sequence). This CDR3 comprises 16 residues. The V gene end was trimmed by 4 bases and the J gene end by 6 bases; junction bases not matched to a gene: 9. This CDR3 is CASSLIGQGANSPLHF. CDR3 sequence (DNA): TGTGCCAGCAGCCTCATCGGACAGGGTGCTAATTCACCCCTCCACTTT.

V usage is TRBV5-1 and J usage is TRBJ2-2; possible D gene TRBD2, 5 bases. Germline CDR1 is SGHRS and CDR2 is YFSETQ. The CDR3 totals 15 residues. Trimming left V 1 base short and J 0 bases short, with 7 bases between. The CDR3 region has the DNA TGCGCCAGCAGCTTGTTTAGCGCGAACACCGGGGAGCTGTTTTTT. Protein sequence: CASSLFSANTGELFF.

This chain uses TRBV5-1 with TRBJ2-7, with a weak D call TRBD2 (6 bases). CDR1 is SGHRS and CDR2 is YFSETQ in the germline V gene. CDR3 length equals 15 residues. The V end lost 2 bases, the J end lost 3 bases, and 15 bases lay between the germline ends. The CDR3 DNA reads as TGCGCCAGCAGCTTCTTACCCGGGACTGGCTACGAGCAGTACTTC. As protein: CASSFLPGTGYEQYF.

The J gene is TRBJ2-1, the V gene TRBV2; no definite D call. Per the germline V gene, CDR1 is SNHLY and CDR2 is FYNNEI. The CDR3 consists of 14 residues. V was trimmed by 0 bases and J by 3 bases, leaving 6 bases between them. This CDR3 is CASSEALVYNEQFF. The CDR3 nucleotides read TGTGCCAGCAGTGAAGCTTTAGTCTACAATGAGCAGTTCTTC.

The sample holds a few counts of this clone. The rearrangement links TRBV7-9 to TRBJ1-2; 8 bases are shared with TRBD1. Germline CDR1 SEHNR, CDR2 FQNEAQ (reference sequence). Unmatched junction bases numbered 7, after V lost 5 bases and J lost 8 bases. There are 13 residues in the CDR3. CDR3 sequence (DNA): TGTGCCAGCAGCAAGCAGGGGGCGGGAGGCTACACCTTC. Translated, it gives CASSKQGAGGYTF.

The CDR3 loop reads CASSPAGGYGYTF. DNA for the CDR3: TGTGCCAGCTCACCAGCAGGGGGCTATGGCTACACCTTC. The V call is TRBV18, the J call TRBJ1-2; TRBD1 agrees at 7 bases. V was pared by 2 bases and J by 4 bases, with 1 base of the junction left unmatched. Germline assignment: CDR1 KGHSH and CDR2 LQKENI. This CDR3 has 13 residues. Looking up the rest from reference TRBV18 and TRBJ1-2 gives the full variable domain: NAGVMQNPRHLVRRRGQEARLRCSPMKGHSHVYWYRQLPEEGLKFMVYLQKENIIDESGMPKERFSAEFPKEGPSILRIQQVVRGDSAAYFCASSPAGGYGYTFGSGTRLTVV.

This clone was found once. One end of the junction fails to match germline, which may point to a read error. The V and J genes are TRBV28 and TRBJ1-4, with D maybe TRBD1 (6 bases). The CDR3 is 15 amino acids. Per germline, CDR1 MDHEN and CDR2 SYDVKM. The CDR3 DNA follows: TGTGCCAGCAGTTTATCCGGGACAACAAATGAAAAACTGTTTTTT. Translating gives CASSLSGTTNEKLFF. The whole variable domain, filled in from reference TRBV28 and TRBJ1-4, reads DVKVTQSSRYLVKRTGEKVFLECVQDMDHENMFWYRQDPGLGLRLIYFSYDVKMKEKGDIPEGYSVSREKKERFSLILESASTNQTSMYLCASSLSGTTNEKLFFGSGTQLSVL.

The chain has TRBV14 and TRBJ1-1; D might be TRBD1 (5 bases). Trimming took off 1 base at V and 1 base at J, with 10 bases between the two ends. CDR3 length: 15 residues. The germline V gene has CDR1 SGHDN and CDR2 FVKESK. The CDR3 reads CASSQVGRRNTEAFF. The CDR3 coding sequence is TGTGCCAGCAGCCAAGTGGGACGGAGGAACACTGAAGCTTTCTTT.

The rearrangement links TRBV6-4 to TRBJ2-6; D gene uncertain. Germline values: CDR1 MRHNA, CDR2 SNTAGT. The CDR3 is 13 residues long. Deletions cut 11 bases from V and 1 base from J, with 9 bases between. CDR3 nucleotides: TGTGCCCCCAATCGGTCTGGGGCCAACGTCCTGACTTTC. This encodes CAPNRSGANVLTF.

The chain combines TRBV30 with TRBJ2-6; D is unresolved. This CDR3 spans 17 amino acids. CDR1 and CDR2 from the germline V gene are GTSNPN and SVGIG (reference sequence). Trimming took off 2 bases at V and 0 bases at J, with 14 bases between the two ends. CDR3 sequence: CAWSRIRTNSGANVLTF. The CDR3 coding sequence is TGTGCCTGGAGTCGGATTCGGACGAACTCTGGGGCCAACGTCCTGACTTTC.

A few counts support this clone. V is TRBV30 and J is TRBJ2-5; 9 nucleotides line up with TRBD1. V dropped 3 bases and J dropped 5; count of bases not matched to a gene: 7. Germline CDR1 GTSNPN, CDR2 SVGIG (reference sequence). There are 14 residues in the CDR3. The DNA of the CDR3 is TGTGCCTGGAGCTTCGGGACAGGGTATGAGACCCAGTACTTC. It codes for CAWSFGTGYETQYF. Looking up the rest from reference TRBV30 and TRBJ2-5 gives the full variable domain: SQTIHQWPATLVQPVGSPLSLECTVEGTSNPNLYWYRQAAGRGLQLLFYSVGIGQISSEVPQNLSASRPQDRQFILSSKKLLLSDSGFYLCAWSFGTGYETQYFGPGTRLLVL.

The rearrangement joins TRBV5-6 to TRBJ1-3; D is undetermined. CDR1 is SGHDT, CDR2 YYEEEE, per germline. This CDR3 is 16 amino acids long. Trimming pared 0 bases from V and 0 bases from J, leaving 10 bases between. CDR3 protein: CASSLGRSSSGNTIYF. The DNA of the CDR3 is TGTGCCAGCAGCTTGGGCAGGTCTTCCTCTGGAAACACCATATATTTT.

This clone was counted only a few times. At one end the junction does not follow the germline gene, possibly because of a read error. The CDR3 is CASTEWTGNPEAFF. The CDR3 DNA reads TGTGCCAGCACCGAATGGACAGGGAACCCTGAAGCTTTCTTT. The V and J genes are TRBV2 and TRBJ1-1; TRBD1 agrees at 8 bases. The V gene's germline CDR1 is SNHLY and CDR2 FYNNEI. The CDR3 covers 14 residues.